Listed below are T cell receptor beta chains from one sample, sequenced in a study of T cells in localized non-small cell lung cancer. Repertoires were generated with immunoSEQ multiplex PCR, while TCRdb's copy carries only in-frame clones and drops some. Here the sample spans 40,000 to 60,000 clones, 81% being singletons. Here the sequenced sample was peripheral blood mononuclear cells, taken before any cancer treatment. All receptors come from a man aged 35-69 years with stage III lung adenocarcinoma. Each CDR3 is given with its conserved first and last residue. D genes are given only for firm matches. Not all rows give a size; the values are once, few, many and, for expanded clones, a class.

v_gene	j_gene	abundance	d_gene	CDR3aa	CDR3nt
TRBV11-3	TRBJ2-1	-	-	CASSLGNEQFF	TGTGCCAGCAGCCTAGGGAATGAGCAGTTCTTC
TRBV29-1	TRBJ2-7	-	TRBD1	CSVRGQGIGEQYF	TGCAGCGTGAGGGGGCAGGGGATAGGCGAGCAGTACTTC
TRBV5-1	TRBJ2-7	-	-	CASSWDRTYEQYF	TGCGCCAGCAGCTGGGACCGCACCTACGAGCAGTACTTC
TRBV2	TRBJ2-5	-	-	CASSEVSGQETQYF	TGTGCCAGCAGTGAAGTTAGTGGCCAAGAGACCCAGTACTTC
TRBV11-2	TRBJ2-5	-	TRBD1	CASSLRGLFGQGIRETQYF	TGTGCCAGCAGCTTAAGGGGCCTGTTCGGACAGGGTATTCGGGAGACCCAGTACTTC
TRBV4-1	TRBJ2-1	-	TRBD2	CASRAGAGGLYNEQFF	TGCGCCAGCAGGGCAGGAGCGGGGGGGCTTTACAATGAGCAGTTCTTC
TRBV9	TRBJ2-5	few	-	CASSRGQSGETQYF	TGTGCCAGCAGCCGTGGACAGTCGGGGGAGACCCAGTACTTC
TRBV5-1	TRBJ1-1	once	-	CASSSLGPPNTEAFF	TGCGCCAGCAGCTCACTAGGACCTCCGAACACTGAAGCTTTCTTT
TRBV6-6	TRBJ2-3	-	-	CASRGTDTQYF	TGTGCCAGCAGGGGGACAGATACGCAGTATTTT
TRBV4-1	TRBJ2-1	-	TRBD2	CASSDSGGQHNEQFF	TGCGCCAGCAGCGATAGCGGGGGACAACACAATGAGCAGTTCTTC
TRBV19	TRBJ1-1	once	-	CASNYNGGNTEAFF	TGTGCCAGTAATTACAACGGGGGTAACACTGAAGCTTTCTTT
TRBV19	TRBJ2-7	-	-	CASSIRGRTYEQYF	TGTGCCAGCTCAATCCGGGGCAGGACCTACGAGCAGTACTTC
TRBV29-1	TRBJ2-1	-	TRBD2	CSVGLAGYHEQFF	TGCAGCGTGGGACTAGCGGGGTATCATGAGCAGTTCTTC
TRBV15	TRBJ2-5	once	TRBD1	CATSPGTGANQETQYF	TGTGCCACCAGTCCCGGGACAGGGGCCAACCAAGAGACCCAGTACTTC
TRBV2	TRBJ1-2	-	TRBD1	CASTGGPVYGYTF	TGTGCCAGCACAGGGGGACCAGTATATGGCTACACCTTC
TRBV10-3	TRBJ2-5	-	-	CAISEGQETQYF	TGTGCCATCAGTGAGGGTCAAGAGACCCAGTACTTC
TRBV27	TRBJ2-7	-	TRBD1	CASSQGASYEQYF	TGTGCCAGCAGCCAGGGGGCCTCCTACGAGCAGTACTTC
TRBV19	TRBJ2-2	-	-	CASSISGWSGELFF	TGTGCCAGTAGTATCTCGGGATGGTCCGGGGAGCTGTTTTTT
TRBV7-6	TRBJ2-3	-	TRBD1	CASSLMRGPTDTQYF	TGTGCCAGCAGCTTAATGAGGGGGCCCACAGATACGCAGTATTTT
TRBV2	TRBJ1-1	once	-	CASSYYGNAEAFF	TGTGCCAGCAGTTACTACGGGAACGCTGAAGCTTTCTTT
TRBV5-8	TRBJ2-2	few	TRBD1	CASSLGTGGLAGELFF	TGTGCCAGCAGCCTTGGGACAGGGGGCCTCGCCGGGGAGCTGTTTTTT
TRBV19	TRBJ2-7	-	-	CASSIGYEQYF	TGTGCCAGTAGTATAGGCTACGAGCAGTACTTC
TRBV9	TRBJ2-5	-	TRBD2	CASSFLLLAGQETQYF	TGTGCCAGCAGCTTTCTCTTACTAGCGGGCCAAGAGACCCAGTACTTC
TRBV10-3	TRBJ1-1	-	-	CAISVGANTEAFF	TGTGCCATCAGTGTGGGTGCGAACACTGAAGCTTTCTTT
TRBV7-2	TRBJ1-6	-	-	CASNPSGAGTYNSPLHF	TGTGCCAGCAACCCATCCGGGGCAGGGACCTATAATTCACCCCTCCACTTT
TRBV4-2	TRBJ1-2	-	-	CASSHTFGGYTF	TGTGCCAGCAGCCATACGTTCGGTGGCTACACCTTC
TRBV19	TRBJ1-1	-	-	CASSIDVRGRNTEAFF	TGTGCCAGTAGTATAGATGTTAGGGGGAGAAACACTGAAGCTTTCTTT
TRBV15	TRBJ2-1	-	TRBD1	CATSRRDRGRNEQFF	TGTGCCACCAGCAGGCGGGACAGGGGACGCAATGAGCAGTTCTTC
TRBV7-2	TRBJ1-1	-	-	CASSLGGRRSAFF	TGTGCCAGCAGCTTAGGGGGGCGCCGGTCCGCTTTCTTT
TRBV7-7	TRBJ2-5	-	-	CASSLRDEQETQYF	TGTGCCAGCAGCCTCCGTGACGAACAAGAGACCCAGTACTTC
TRBV23-1	TRBJ2-7	-	-	CASSQSDAWVSSRGTDHYEQYF	TGCGCCAGCAGTCAATCGGACGCATGGGTGAGTTCGAGGGGGACGGACCACTACGAGCAGTACTTC
TRBV4-2	TRBJ2-7	-	TRBD2	CASKLRTSASSYEQYF	TGTGCCAGCAAACTCAGGACTAGCGCGAGCTCCTACGAGCAGTACTTC
TRBV6-1	TRBJ1-3	-	TRBD1	CASYRGSSGNTIYF	TGTGCCTCCTACAGGGGGAGCTCTGGAAACACCATATATTTT
TRBV6-6	TRBJ2-2	-	-	CASNNRHTTTGELFF	TGTGCCAGCAATAACAGGCACACCACGACCGGGGAGCTGTTTTTT
TRBV5-1	TRBJ1-4	once	TRBD1	CASSGQGRTNEKLFF	TGCGCCAGCAGCGGACAGGGGAGAACTAATGAAAAACTGTTTTTT
TRBV5-4	TRBJ2-5	once	-	CASSLKETQYF	TGTGCCAGCAGCTTAAAAGAGACCCAGTACTTC
TRBV5-4	TRBJ2-3	few	-	CASSIGGASGDTQYF	TGTGCCAGCAGCATTGGGGGGGCCTCTGGAGATACGCAGTATTTT
TRBV28	TRBJ2-2	-	-	CASSYPQGPADTGELFF	TGTGCCAGCAGTTACCCCCAGGGTCCGGCGGACACCGGGGAGCTGTTTTTT
TRBV18	TRBJ2-7	-	-	CASSRDRAESYYEQYF	TGTGCCAGCTCACGGGATAGGGCAGAGTCTTACTACGAGCAGTACTTC
TRBV18	TRBJ2-1	-	TRBD2	CASSPLAGSYNEQFF	TGTGCCAGCTCACCACTAGCGGGGTCCTACAATGAGCAGTTCTTC
TRBV7-8	TRBJ2-5	-	TRBD2	CASSLDRQLAGVRGETQYF	TGTGCCAGCAGCTTAGACAGACAACTAGCGGGGGTTCGCGGAGAGACCCAGTACTTC
TRBV6-6	TRBJ2-5	-	-	CASTDGQGKGSAQYF	TGTGCCAGCACCGACGGGCAGGGAAAGGGATCGGCCCAGTACTTC
TRBV14	TRBJ1-4	-	TRBD1	CASSPLPDRLNEKLFF	TGTGCCAGCAGCCCTCTCCCGGACAGGCTAAATGAAAAACTGTTTTTT
TRBV6-5	TRBJ2-1	-	TRBD1	CASSPYGQGANEQFF	TGTGCCAGCAGCCCCTACGGACAGGGGGCCAATGAGCAGTTCTTC
TRBV5-4	TRBJ2-7	once	TRBD2	CASSLGLAGVSDYEQYF	TGTGCCAGCAGCTTGGGACTAGCGGGGGTGTCAGACTACGAGCAGTACTTC
TRBV5-8	TRBJ2-7	-	-	CASSLVRDEQYF	TGTGCCAGCAGCTTAGTTCGCGACGAGCAGTACTTC
TRBV30	TRBJ2-6	-	-	CAWDPGLMSGANVLTF	TGTGCCTGGGACCCGGGACTTATGTCTGGGGCCAACGTCCTGACTTTC
TRBV21-1	TRBJ1-6	-	-	CASSKALLYRGHSPLHF	TGTGCCAGCAGCAAAGCGCTTTTATACAGGGGGCATTCACCCCTCCACTTT